These 6 T cell receptor beta chains were all obtained from the same sample, sequenced in a study of human T cells and chemical hapten exposure. Time point described: patch test 3, about 24 weeks after DPC sensitization. Treatment indicated: therapeutic diphenylcyclopropenone sensitization with weekly scalp DPC. TCRdb analysed the RACE reads with MiXCR anew, one entry per CDR3 protein. The sample has roughly 90,000 distinct CDR3 sequences, about 11% seen once; the top ten hold roughly 1%. The sample in question was whole blood, obtained in connection with sensitization to the hapten diphenylcyclopropenone (DPC). All receptors come from a woman in her twenties or thirties with alopecia areata. Some clones in this sample may be carry-over from other donors' samples.

This clonotype was picked up many times. The rearrangement links TRBV6-1 to TRBJ1-5; 7 bases are shared with TRBD1. The CDR3 sequence is 17 residues long. V trimming: 3 bases; J trimming: 0 bases; junction bases outside the gene matches: 8. Germline CDR1 and CDR2: MNHNS and SASEGT. CDR3 sequence reads: CASSDRTGPYSNQPQHF. CDR3 sequence (DNA): TGTGCCAGCAGTGATCGGACAGGCCCATATAGCAATCAGCCCCAGCATTTT.

This clonotype was counted ten times or more. This chain joins TRBV5-1 and TRBJ1-5; D unclear. Looked up from germline, CDR1 is SGHRS and CDR2 is YFSETQ. With 1 base removed from V and 5 bases from J, the gap between germline ends came to 7 bases. This CDR3 is 13 amino acids long. CDR3 protein: CASSLSGYQPQHF. The CDR3 DNA reads as TGCGCCAGCAGCTTGTCCGGATATCAGCCCCAGCATTTT.

The V gene is TRBV7-9, the J gene TRBJ2-4; 11 nucleotides agree with TRBD2. Trimming took 4 bases from V and 7 from J; bases not matched to a gene: 3. The CDR3 sequence is 14 residues long. Germline assignment: CDR1 SEHNR and CDR2 FQNEAQ (reference sequence). The CDR3: CASSYGTSGNIQYF. The CDR3 region has the DNA TGTGCCAGCAGCTACGGGACTAGCGGCAACATTCAGTACTTC.

The chain combines TRBV20-1 with TRBJ1-1; possibly TRBD1 for D (6 bases). V was trimmed by 5 bases and J by 7 bases, leaving 14 bases between them. The CDR3 is 12 residues long. Germline CDR1 DFQATT, CDR2 SNEGSKA (reference sequence). The CDR3 is CSAPLRGIEAFF. For the CDR3, the DNA is TGCAGTGCTCCCCTAAGGGGGATTGAAGCTTTCTTT.

This clonotype was seen repeatedly, ten times or more. The rearrangement joins TRBV7-6 to TRBJ1-4; possibly TRBD1 for D (5 bases). Germline V CDR1 and CDR2: SGHVS, FNYEAQ. Trimming shortened V by 5 bases and J by 6 bases, and 13 bases separated the two germline ends. This CDR3 is built from 14 residues. Here the CDR3 reads CASSPLEGYEKLFF. Written as DNA, the CDR3 is TGTGCCAGCAGCCCGCTTGAGGGGTATGAAAAACTGTTTTTT.

This clonotype was seen repeatedly, ten times or more. This chain connects TRBV7-7 to TRBJ2-2; TRBD1 might be the D (6 bases). CDR3 length equals 16 residues. Trimming shortened V by 5 bases and J by 4 bases, and 17 bases separated the two germline ends. CDR1 SSHAT and CDR2 FNYEAQ come from the germline V gene (reference sequence). The CDR3 DNA sequence: TGTGCCAGCAGCCTAAACCCGGGACACCCCACCGGGGAGCTGTTTTTT. This sequence encodes CASSLNPGHPTGELFF.